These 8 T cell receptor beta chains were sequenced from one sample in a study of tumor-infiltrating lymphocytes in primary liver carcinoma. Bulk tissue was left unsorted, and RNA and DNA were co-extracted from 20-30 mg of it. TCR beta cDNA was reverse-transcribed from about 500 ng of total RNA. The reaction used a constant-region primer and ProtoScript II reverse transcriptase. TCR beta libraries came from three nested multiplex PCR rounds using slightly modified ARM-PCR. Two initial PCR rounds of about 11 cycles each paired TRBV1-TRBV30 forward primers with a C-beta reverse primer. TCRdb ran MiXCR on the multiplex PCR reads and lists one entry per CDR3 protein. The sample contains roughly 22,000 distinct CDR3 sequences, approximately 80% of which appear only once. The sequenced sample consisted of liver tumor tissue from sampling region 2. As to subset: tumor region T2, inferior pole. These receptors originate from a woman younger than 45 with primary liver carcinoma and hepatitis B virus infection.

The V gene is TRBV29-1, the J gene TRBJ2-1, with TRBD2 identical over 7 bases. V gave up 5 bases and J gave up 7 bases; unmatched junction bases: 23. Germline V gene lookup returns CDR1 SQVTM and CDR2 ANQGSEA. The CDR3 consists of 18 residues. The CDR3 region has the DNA TGCAGCGTTTCAAGACTGGCTGCCCTAGCGGACGGTAGGAATGAGCAGTTCTTC. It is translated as CSVSRLAALADGRNEQFF.

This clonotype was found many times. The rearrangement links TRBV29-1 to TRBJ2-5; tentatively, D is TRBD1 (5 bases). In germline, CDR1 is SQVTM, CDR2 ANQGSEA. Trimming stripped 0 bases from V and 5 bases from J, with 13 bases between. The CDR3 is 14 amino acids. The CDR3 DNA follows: TGCAGCGTTGAAGATCGGCAAGGGGCGGAGACCCAGTACTTC. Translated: CSVEDRQGAETQYF.

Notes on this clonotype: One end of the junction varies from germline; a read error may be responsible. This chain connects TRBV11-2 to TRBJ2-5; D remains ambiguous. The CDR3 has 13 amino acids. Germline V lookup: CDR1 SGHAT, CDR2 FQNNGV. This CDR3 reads CASGPRRIETRYF. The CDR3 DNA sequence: TGTGCCAGCGGCCCTAGACGGATAGAGACCCGGTACTTC.

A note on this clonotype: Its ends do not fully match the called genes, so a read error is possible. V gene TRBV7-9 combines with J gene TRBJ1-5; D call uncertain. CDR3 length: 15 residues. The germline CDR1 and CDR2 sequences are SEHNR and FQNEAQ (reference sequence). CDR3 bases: TGCGCCAGCAGCTTGACGATCGGGAGGGATCAGTCCCAGCATTTT. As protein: CASSLTIGRDQSQHF.

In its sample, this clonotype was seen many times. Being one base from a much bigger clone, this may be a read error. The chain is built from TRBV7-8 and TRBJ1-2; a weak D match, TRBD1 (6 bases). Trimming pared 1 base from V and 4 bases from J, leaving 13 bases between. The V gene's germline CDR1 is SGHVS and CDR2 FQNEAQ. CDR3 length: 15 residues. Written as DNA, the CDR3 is TGTGCCAGCAGCTTAGACAGGGAGGTCCTCTATGGCTACACCTTC. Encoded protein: CASSLDREVLYGYTF.

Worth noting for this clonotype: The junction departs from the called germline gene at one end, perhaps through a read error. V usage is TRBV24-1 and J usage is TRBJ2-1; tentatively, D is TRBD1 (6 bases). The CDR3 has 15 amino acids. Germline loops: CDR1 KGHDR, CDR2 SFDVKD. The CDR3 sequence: CATRGKDSIYKEQFF. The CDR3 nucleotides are TGTGCCACCAGGGGAAAGGACAGCATCTACAAAGAGCAGTTCTTC.

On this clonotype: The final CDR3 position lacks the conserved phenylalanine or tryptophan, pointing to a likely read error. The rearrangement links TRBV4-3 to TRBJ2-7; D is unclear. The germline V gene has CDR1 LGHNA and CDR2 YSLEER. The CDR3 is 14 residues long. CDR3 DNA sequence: TGCACCAGTAGCCACACTGCCCTTTCCAACGAGCAGTACTCC. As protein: CTSSHTALSNEQYS.

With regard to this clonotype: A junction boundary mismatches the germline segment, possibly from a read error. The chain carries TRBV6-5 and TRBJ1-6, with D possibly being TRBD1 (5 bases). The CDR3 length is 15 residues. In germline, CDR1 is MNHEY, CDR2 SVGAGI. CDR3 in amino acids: CASRERSAPLSPLYF. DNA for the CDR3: TGTGCTAGCAGGGAAAGGAGTGCCCCCCTTTCGCCCCTCTACTTT.